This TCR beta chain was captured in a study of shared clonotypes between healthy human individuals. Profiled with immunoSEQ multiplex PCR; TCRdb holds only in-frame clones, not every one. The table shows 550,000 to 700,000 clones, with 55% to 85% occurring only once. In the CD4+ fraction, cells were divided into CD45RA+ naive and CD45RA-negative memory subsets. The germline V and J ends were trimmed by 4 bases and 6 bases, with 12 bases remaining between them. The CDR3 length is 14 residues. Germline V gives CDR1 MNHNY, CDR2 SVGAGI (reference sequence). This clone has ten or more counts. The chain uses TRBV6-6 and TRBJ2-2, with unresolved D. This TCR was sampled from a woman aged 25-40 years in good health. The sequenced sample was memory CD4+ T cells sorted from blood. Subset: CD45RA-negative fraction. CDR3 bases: TGTGCCAGCAGTTCGGCAGGTCAGCCCGGGGAGCTGTTTTTT. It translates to CASSSAGQPGELFF.